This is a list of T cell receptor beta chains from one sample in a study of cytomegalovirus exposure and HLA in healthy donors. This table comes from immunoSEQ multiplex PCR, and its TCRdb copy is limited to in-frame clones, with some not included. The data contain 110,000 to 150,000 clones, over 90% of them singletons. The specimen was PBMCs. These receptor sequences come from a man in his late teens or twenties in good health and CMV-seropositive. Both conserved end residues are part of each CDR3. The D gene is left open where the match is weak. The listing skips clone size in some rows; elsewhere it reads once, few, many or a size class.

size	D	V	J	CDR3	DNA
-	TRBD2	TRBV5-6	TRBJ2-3	CASSLSGSPTGTDTQYF	TGTGCCAGCAGCCTTAGCGGGAGCCCCACCGGGACAGATACGCAGTATTTT
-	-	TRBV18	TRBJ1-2	CASSNGGPLGYGYTF	TGTGCCAGCTCAAATGGGGGCCCTCTGGGCTATGGCTACACCTTC
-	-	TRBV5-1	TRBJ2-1	CASSLVTYNEQFF	TGCGCCAGCAGCTTGGTGACATACAATGAGCAGTTCTTC
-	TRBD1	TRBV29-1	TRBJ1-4	CSVERGPNEKLFF	TGCAGCGTTGAAAGGGGGCCTAATGAAAAACTGTTTTTT
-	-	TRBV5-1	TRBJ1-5	CASRLTGYSNQPQHF	TGCGCCAGCAGACTTACAGGGTACAGCAATCAGCCCCAGCATTTT
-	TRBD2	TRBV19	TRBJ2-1	CASSRGQRERFYNEQFF	TGTGCCAGTAGTCGCGGGCAGCGGGAGAGATTTTACAATGAGCAGTTCTTC
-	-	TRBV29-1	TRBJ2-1	CSVGALISSSYNEQFF	TGCAGCGTTGGGGCTCTAATATCGAGCTCCTACAATGAGCAGTTCTTC
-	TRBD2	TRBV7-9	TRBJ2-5	CASSLAGGWETQYF	TGTGCCAGCAGCTTAGCGGGAGGGTGGGAGACCCAGTACTTC
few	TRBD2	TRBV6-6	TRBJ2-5	CASQASGGAGETQYF	TGTGCCAGCCAGGCTAGCGGGGGGGCCGGCGAGACCCAGTACTTC
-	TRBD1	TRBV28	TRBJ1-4	CASGDRGRYEKLFF	TGTGCCAGCGGGGACAGGGGTCGTTATGAAAAACTGTTTTTT
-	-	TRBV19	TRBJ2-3	CASSIAVERPTDTQYF	TGTGCCAGTAGTATAGCCGTGGAGAGACCCACAGATACGCAGTATTTT
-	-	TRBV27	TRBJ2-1	CASSLVEGRRGEQFF	TGTGCCAGCAGTTTAGTGGAGGGCCGTAGAGGTGAGCAGTTCTTC
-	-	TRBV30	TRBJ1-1	CAWSMAARNTEAFF	TGTGCCTGGAGTATGGCGGCTCGGAACACTGAAGCTTTCTTT
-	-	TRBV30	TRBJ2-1	CAWSSGVSYNEQFF	TGTGCCTGGAGCTCCGGGGTCTCCTACAATGAGCAGTTCTTC
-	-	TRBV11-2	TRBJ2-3	CASSLRRGGRGDTQYF	TGTGCCAGCAGCTTACGTCGCGGGGGAAGGGGGGATACGCAGTATTTT
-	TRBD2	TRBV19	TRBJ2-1	CASSTREIPYNEQFF	TGTGCCAGTAGTACGCGGGAGATACCCTACAATGAGCAGTTCTTC
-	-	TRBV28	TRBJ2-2	CASSLLLNTGELFF	TGTGCCAGCAGTTTACTCTTGAACACCGGGGAGCTGTTTTTT
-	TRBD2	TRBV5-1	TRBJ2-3	CASSLEAGDTDTQYF	TGCGCCAGCAGCTTGGAAGCGGGAGATACAGATACGCAGTATTTT
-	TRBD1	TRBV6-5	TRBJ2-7	CASSRGTDPYEQYF	TGTGCCAGCAGCCGAGGGACAGACCCCTACGAGCAGTACTTC
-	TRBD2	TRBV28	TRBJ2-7	CASSSGTSPEQYF	TGTGCCAGCAGCAGCGGGACCTCGCCCGAGCAGTACTTC
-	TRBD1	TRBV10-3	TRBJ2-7	CAIRPGQGAGEQYF	TGTGCCATCAGACCGGGACAGGGGGCTGGTGAGCAGTACTTC
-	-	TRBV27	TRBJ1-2	CAISQGPSYGYTF	TGTGCCATCAGCCAGGGGCCTAGCTATGGCTACACCTTC
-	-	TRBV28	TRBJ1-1	CASTLGSGRGTEAFF	TGTGCCAGCACCCTGGGGAGCGGGAGGGGCACTGAAGCTTTCTTT
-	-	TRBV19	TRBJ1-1	CASRKTAGNPEAFF	TGTGCCAGTAGGAAGACCGCAGGGAACCCTGAAGCTTTCTTT
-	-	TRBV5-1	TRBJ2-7	CASSSGVAVDFYEQYF	TGCGCCAGCAGCTCCGGGGTAGCGGTCGACTTTTACGAGCAGTACTTC
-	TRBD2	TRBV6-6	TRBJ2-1	CASTIPGGGNEQFF	TGTGCCAGCACCATCCCCGGCGGGGGGAATGAGCAGTTCTTC
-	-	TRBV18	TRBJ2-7	CASSPNIYEQYF	TGTGCCAGCTCACCAAATATCTACGAGCAGTACTTC
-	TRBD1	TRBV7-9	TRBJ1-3	CASSFPGQASGNTIYF	TGTGCCAGCAGCTTTCCCGGACAGGCAAGTGGAAACACCATATATTTT
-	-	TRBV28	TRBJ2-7	CASSPTGEASYEQYF	TGTGCCAGCAGTCCCACAGGGGAGGCTTCCTACGAGCAGTACTTC
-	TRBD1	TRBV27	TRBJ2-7	CASRKTGLSSYEQYF	TGTGCCAGCAGGAAGACAGGGTTGAGCTCCTACGAGCAGTACTTC
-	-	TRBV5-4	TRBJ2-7	CASSGRVGQGTYEQYF	TGTGCCAGCAGCGGGCGCGTGGGCCAAGGAACCTACGAGCAGTACTTC
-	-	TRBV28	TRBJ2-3	CASSPSWTSTDTQYF	TGTGCCAGCAGTCCCAGCTGGACTAGCACAGATACGCAGTATTTT
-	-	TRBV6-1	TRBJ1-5	CASSEAGAGQPQHF	TGTGCCAGCAGTGAGGCAGGGGCTGGTCAGCCCCAGCATTTT
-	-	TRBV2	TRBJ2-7	CASSEGSYEQYF	TGTGCCAGCAGTGAGGGCAGCTACGAGCAGTACTTC
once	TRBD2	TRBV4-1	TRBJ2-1	CASSQLAGVEQFF	TGCGCCAGCAGCCAACTAGCGGGGGTTGAGCAGTTCTTC
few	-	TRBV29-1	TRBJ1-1	CSVGEASRTEAFF	TGCAGCGTTGGGGAGGCTTCGAGAACTGAAGCTTTCTTT
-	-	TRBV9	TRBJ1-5	CASSAAGNQPQHF	TGTGCCAGCAGCGCGGCAGGGAACCAGCCCCAGCATTTT
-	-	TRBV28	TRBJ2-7	CASSFLGTRSSEQYF	TGTGCCAGCAGTTTCCTCGGGACAAGGTCCTCCGAGCAGTACTTC
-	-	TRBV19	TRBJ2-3	CASSIYRGSTDTQYF	TGTGCCAGTAGTATATACCGGGGGTCCACAGATACGCAGTATTTT
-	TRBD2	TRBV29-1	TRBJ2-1	CSLLGTSGEGDEQFF	TGCAGCCTTTTGGGAACTAGCGGGGAGGGCGATGAGCAGTTCTTC
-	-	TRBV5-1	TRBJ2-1	CASSPGSSYNEQFF	TGCGCCAGCAGCCCCGGGAGCTCCTACAATGAGCAGTTCTTC
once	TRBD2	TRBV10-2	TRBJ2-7	CASIDPSGRAFEQYF	TGCGCCAGCATCGACCCCAGCGGGAGGGCCTTCGAGCAGTACTTC
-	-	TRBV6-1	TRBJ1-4	CASSLQEKLFF	TGTGCCAGCAGCCTACAGGAAAAACTGTTTTTT
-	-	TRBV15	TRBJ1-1	CATSSPARGGATEAFF	TGTGCCACCAGCAGTCCCGCTCGGGGGGGGGCCACTGAAGCTTTCTTT
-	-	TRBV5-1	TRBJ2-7	CASSLRTAYEQYF	TGCGCCAGCAGCCTCCGGACAGCCTACGAGCAGTACTTC
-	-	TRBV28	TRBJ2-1	CASSPRLGGNEQFF	TGTGCCAGCAGTCCCCGCCTAGGGGGCAATGAGCAGTTCTTC
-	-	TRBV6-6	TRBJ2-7	CASRTYLYEQYF	TGTGCCAGCAGGACATATCTCTACGAGCAGTACTTC
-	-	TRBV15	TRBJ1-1	CATSRVQGYEAFF	TGTGCCACCAGCAGAGTACAGGGATATGAAGCTTTCTTT
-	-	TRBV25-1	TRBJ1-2	CASSDVRDLYGYTF	TGTGCCAGCAGTGATGTGCGGGACCTCTATGGCTACACCTTC
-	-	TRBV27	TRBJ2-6	CASSLIMSSGANVLTF	TGTGCCAGCAGTCTGATAATGAGCTCTGGGGCCAACGTCCTGACTTTC
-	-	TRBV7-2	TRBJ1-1	CASTLSTTEAFF	TGTGCCAGCACCCTTTCTACCACTGAAGCTTTCTTT
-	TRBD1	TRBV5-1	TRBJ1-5	CASSPGTGAMGQPQHF	TGCGCCAGCAGCCCAGGGACAGGGGCCATGGGGCAGCCCCAGCATTTT
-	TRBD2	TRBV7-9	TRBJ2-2	CASSPGLAGTGELFF	TGTGCCAGCAGCCCAGGACTAGCGGGGACCGGGGAGCTGTTTTTT